This TCR beta chain emerged from a study of cytomegalovirus exposure and HLA in healthy donors. Study results and limitations: Investigators reported 150 to 200 TCR beta chains as tied to cytomegalovirus.

Clones were read by immunoSEQ multiplex PCR, and TCRdb kept only the in-frame ones, dropping some. The table has about 170,000 clones, around 96% seen once. A word on this clone: No antigen is known for it.

Germline CDR1 and CDR2: LGHNA and YNFKEQ. V gave up 4 bases and J gave up 8 bases; unmatched junction bases: 5. The CDR3 has 14 residues. V gene TRBV4-2 combines with J gene TRBJ1-3, with 10 bases lining up with TRBD1. This TCR came from a woman aged 18-35 years in good health and CMV-seronegative. Sequencing used PBMCs. The CDR3 region is CASSPGQGRDTIYF. The CDR3 coding sequence is TGTGCCAGCAGCCCGGGACAGGGGAGGGACACCATATATTTT.